Below are 18 T cell receptor beta chains sequenced from a single sample in a study of blood T cell repertoires in COVID-19. Measured with immunoSEQ multiplex PCR; TCRdb has only the in-frame clones, and not every one. Among a few hundred thousand clones listed, 70% to 90% were seen once. Sample: peripheral blood. The source of these receptors is a woman in her twenties or thirties who had recovered from COVID-19.

This clone showed up just a few times. This sequence joins TRBV6-5 and TRBJ1-5, with D possibly TRBD1 on 6 matching bases. Trimming took off 6 bases at V and 6 bases at J, with 12 bases between the two ends. The CDR3 covers 13 residues. The germline CDR1 and CDR2 sequences are MNHEY and SVGAGI. For the CDR3, the DNA is TGTGCCAGCAGGCCGGGACACCCTCAGCCCCAGCATTTT. Translated, it gives CASRPGHPQPQHF.

The rearrangement joins TRBV11-2 to TRBJ1-2; 10 nucleotides match TRBD1. Germline V gene sequence: CDR1 SGHAT, CDR2 FQNNGV. The CDR3 is 15 residues long. The V and J ends lost 6 bases and 4 bases, in that order; junction bases with no gene match: 8. The CDR3 bases are TGTGCCAGCAGTTCCGGGACAGGGGTGATCTATGGCTACACCTTC. Protein: CASSSGTGVIYGYTF.

The CDR3 sequence is CASRDRGQADTQYF. In nucleotides, the CDR3 is TGTGCCAGCAGAGACAGGGGGCAAGCAGATACGCAGTATTTT. The rearrangement joins TRBV6-5 to TRBJ2-3; TRBD1 agrees at 10 bases. Trimming at V came to 6 bases and at J to 4 bases, leaving 4 bases not matched to a gene. The CDR3 covers 14 residues. Germline V gene sequence: CDR1 MNHEY, CDR2 SVGAGI.

The J gene is TRBJ1-6, the V gene TRBV27; D is unresolved. Germline V gene sequence: CDR1 MNHEY, CDR2 SMNVEV (reference sequence). V was clipped by 6 bases and J by 10 bases, with 13 bases between them. CDR3 size: 13 residues. This chain's CDR3 is CASSLLAGSPLHF. The CDR3 bases are TGTGCCAGCAGCTTACTGGCTGGCTCACCCCTCCACTTT.

The genes are TRBV5-6 and TRBJ1-2, with D tentatively TRBD1 (6 bases). With 1 base removed from V and 0 bases from J, the gap between germline ends came to 10 bases. Germline V gives CDR1 SGHDT, CDR2 YYEEEE. The CDR3 covers 15 residues. CDR3: CASSLFAGANYGYTF. The CDR3 DNA follows: TGTGCCAGCAGCTTGTTTGCAGGGGCTAACTATGGCTACACCTTC.

This clone appeared once. V is TRBV19 and J is TRBJ1-1; 7 bases match TRBD1. V was clipped by 3 bases and J by 6 bases; unmatched bases: 10. This CDR3 is 15 amino acids long. Germline loops: CDR1 LNHDA, CDR2 SQIVND (reference sequence). The CDR3: CASSIDGQGDSEAFF. The CDR3 DNA is TGTGCCAGTAGTATCGATGGGCAGGGGGATTCTGAAGCTTTCTTT.

The chain combines TRBV9 with TRBJ1-2; 7 nucleotides align to TRBD1. CDR1 and CDR2 (germline): SGDLS, YYNGEE. Trimming at V came to 9 bases and at J to 7 bases, leaving 9 bases not matched to a gene. The CDR3 is 12 amino acids. CDR3: CATGGGAAGYTF. CDR3 bases: TGTGCCACGGGAGGGGGCGCGGCTGGCTACACCTTC.

Notes on this clone: At one end the junction does not follow the germline gene, possibly because of a read error. J is TRBJ2-2 and V is TRBV7-7; D remains ambiguous. Germline V gene data show CDR1 as SSHAT and CDR2 as FNYEAQ (reference sequence). The CDR3 has 13 amino acids. The CDR3 DNA is TGTGCTAGCAGCTTAGGGCACACCGGGGAGCTGTTTTTT. Protein sequence: CASSLGHTGELFF.

This chain uses TRBV3-1 (or the pseudogene TRBV3-2) with TRBJ2-3; D is perhaps TRBD2 (6 bases). This CDR3 region has 18 residues. Germline CDR1 reads LGHDT; CDR2 reads YNNKEL (reference sequence). V gave up 0 bases and J gave up 4 bases, with 20 bases separating them. The CDR3 region has the DNA TGTGCCAGCAGCCAAGAGCGGCTGGGGGACTCACCCTCAGATACGCAGTATTTT. It is translated as CASSQERLGDSPSDTQYF.

The rearrangement joins TRBV19 to TRBJ1-5, with a weak D call TRBD1 (5 bases). The germline V gene has CDR1 LNHDA and CDR2 SQIVND (reference sequence). CDR3 length: 15 residues. Trimming took off 3 bases at V and 2 bases at J, with 11 bases between the two ends. The CDR3 reads CASSMWGLGNQPQHF. The DNA of the CDR3 is TGTGCCAGTAGTATGTGGGGCTTGGGCAATCAGCCCCAGCATTTT. The complete variable domain, with remaining parts taken from reference TRBV19 and TRBJ1-5, reads DGGITQSPKYLFRKEGQNVTLSCEQNLNHDAMYWYRQDPGQGLRLIYYSQIVNDFQKGDIAEGYSVSREKKESFPLTVTSAQKNPTAFYLCASSMWGLGNQPQHFGDGTRLSIL.

The V and J genes are TRBV4-1 and TRBJ1-3; tentatively, D is TRBD1 (5 bases). CDR3 length: 15 amino acids. The germline gives CDR1 MGHRA, CDR2 YSYEKL. V was pared by 4 bases and J by 5 bases, with 15 bases between. The chain's CDR3 is CASSPRDAGRNTIYF. The CDR3 region has the DNA TGCGCCAGCAGCCCCAGGGACGCGGGAAGAAACACCATATATTTT.

The chain recombines TRBV28 with TRBJ1-3; D is uncertain. V lost 3 bases to trimming and J lost 3 bases, with 12 bases between them. There are 15 residues in the CDR3. The V gene's germline CDR1 is MDHEN and CDR2 SYDVKM. The CDR3 DNA reads TGTGCCAGCAGTTTCCCCGGACGGGGTGGAAACACCATATATTTT. Translation: CASSFPGRGGNTIYF.

V usage is TRBV27 and J usage is TRBJ2-7; possibly TRBD2 for D (6 bases). This CDR3 comprises 15 residues. Trimming took 1 base from V and 0 from J, leaving 10 bases between them. CDR1 and CDR2 from the germline V gene are MNHEY and SMNVEV (reference sequence). CDR3 in DNA: TGTGCCAGCAGTTTATATTCGGGACTCTCCTACGAGCAGTACTTC. Its protein product is CASSLYSGLSYEQYF.

The chain uses TRBV3-1 (or the pseudogene TRBV3-2) and TRBJ1-4; D is perhaps TRBD1 (5 bases). Germline lookup yields CDR1 LGHDT and CDR2 YNNKEL (reference sequence). The CDR3 runs 16 residues. Trimming took off 1 base at V and 3 bases at J, with 12 bases between the two ends. The CDR3 DNA is TGTGCCAGCAGCCAAGCCAGACAAGGGGCTAATGAAAAACTGTTTTTT. As protein: CASSQARQGANEKLFF.

J is TRBJ2-7 and V is TRBV18, with 7 bases matching TRBD1. The ends lost 4 bases at V and 3 bases at J; junction bases unmatched: 3. Germline assignment: CDR1 KGHSH and CDR2 LQKENI. This CDR3 is 13 amino acids long. In nucleotides, the CDR3 is TGTGCCAGCTCACAGGGACAGAGCTACGAGCAGTACTTC. Translating gives CASSQGQSYEQYF.

This clone occurred once. The V and J genes are TRBV6-2 or TRBV6-3 and TRBJ2-7; D is unclear. The CDR3 contains 16 residues. Trimming removed 1 base at V and 5 bases at J, with 18 bases between. Per germline, CDR1 MNHEY and CDR2 SVGEGT. The CDR3 reads CASSYYPEADLDEQYF. The DNA of the CDR3 is TGTGCCAGCAGTTACTACCCCGAGGCGGATCTAGACGAGCAGTACTTC.

The chain has TRBV7-3 and TRBJ2-2; TRBD2 matches at 9 bases. This CDR3 spans 18 amino acids. CDR1 and CDR2 (germline): SGHTA, FQGTGA. V was clipped by 4 bases and J by 5 bases; unmatched bases: 14. This CDR3 is CASSSMLAGMLGTGELFF. In DNA, the CDR3 is TGTGCCAGCAGCTCAATGCTAGCGGGAATGTTAGGGACCGGGGAGCTGTTTTTT.

This chain connects TRBV2 to TRBJ2-5, with D maybe TRBD1 (6 bases). CDR3 length equals 17 residues. Germline CDR1 reads SNHLY; CDR2 reads FYNNEI. The germline V and J ends were trimmed by 3 bases and 4 bases, with 21 bases remaining between them. The CDR3 DNA reads TGTGCCAGCAGTGAGTTCGTGGGACAAGGGGTACGAGAGACCCAGTACTTC. Its protein product is CASSEFVGQGVRETQYF.